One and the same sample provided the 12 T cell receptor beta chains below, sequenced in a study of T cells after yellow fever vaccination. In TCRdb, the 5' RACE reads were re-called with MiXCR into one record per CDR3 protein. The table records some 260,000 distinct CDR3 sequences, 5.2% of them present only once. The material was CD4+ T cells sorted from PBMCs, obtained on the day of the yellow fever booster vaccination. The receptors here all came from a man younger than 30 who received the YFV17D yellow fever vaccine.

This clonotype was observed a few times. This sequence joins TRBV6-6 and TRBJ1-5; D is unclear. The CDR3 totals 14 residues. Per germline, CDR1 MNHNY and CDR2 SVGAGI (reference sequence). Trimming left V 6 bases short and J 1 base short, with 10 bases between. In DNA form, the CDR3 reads TGTGCCAGCAGATCAGGTTCGAGCAATCAGCCCCAGCATTTT. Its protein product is CASRSGSSNQPQHF.

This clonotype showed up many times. The CDR3 is CASSLVRSTEAFF. The CDR3 DNA reads TGCGCCAGCAGCTTGGTTCGTTCCACTGAAGCTTTCTTT. This chain links TRBV5-1 with TRBJ1-1; D is uncertain. Trimming removed 0 bases at V and 4 bases at J, with 7 bases between. The CDR3 extends over 13 amino acids. Germline CDR1 is SGHRS and CDR2 is YFSETQ.

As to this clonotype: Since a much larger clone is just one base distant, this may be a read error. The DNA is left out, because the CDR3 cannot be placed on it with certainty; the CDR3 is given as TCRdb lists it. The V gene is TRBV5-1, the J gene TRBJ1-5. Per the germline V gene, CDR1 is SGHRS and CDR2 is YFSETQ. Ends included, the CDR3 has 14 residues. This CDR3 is CASSWGTGNQPQQF.

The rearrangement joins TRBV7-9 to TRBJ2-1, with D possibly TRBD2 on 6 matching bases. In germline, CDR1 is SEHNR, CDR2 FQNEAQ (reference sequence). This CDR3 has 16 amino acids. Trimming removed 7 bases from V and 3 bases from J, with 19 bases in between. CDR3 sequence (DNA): TGTGCCAGCACCACAGAGCGGGCAGGAAACTACAATGAGCAGTTCTTC. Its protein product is CASTTERAGNYNEQFF. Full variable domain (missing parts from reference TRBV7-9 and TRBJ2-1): DTGVSQNPRHKITKRGQNVTFRCDPISEHNRLYWYRQTLGQGPEFLTYFQNEAQLEKSRLLSDRFSAERPKGSFSTLEIQRTEQGDSAMYLCASTTERAGNYNEQFFGPGTRLTVL.

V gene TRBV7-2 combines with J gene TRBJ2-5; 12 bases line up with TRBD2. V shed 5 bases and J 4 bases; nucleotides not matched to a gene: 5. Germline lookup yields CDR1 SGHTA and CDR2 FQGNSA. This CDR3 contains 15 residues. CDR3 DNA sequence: TGTGCCAGCAGCGGACTAGCGGGGTTTGGAGAGACCCAGTACTTC. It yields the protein CASSGLAGFGETQYF.

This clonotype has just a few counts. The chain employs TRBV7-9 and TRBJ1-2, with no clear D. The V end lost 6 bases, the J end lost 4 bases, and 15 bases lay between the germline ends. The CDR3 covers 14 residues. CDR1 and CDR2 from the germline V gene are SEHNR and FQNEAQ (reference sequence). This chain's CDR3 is CASRQKTEPYGYTF. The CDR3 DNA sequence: TGTGCCAGCAGACAGAAGACTGAGCCCTATGGCTACACCTTC.

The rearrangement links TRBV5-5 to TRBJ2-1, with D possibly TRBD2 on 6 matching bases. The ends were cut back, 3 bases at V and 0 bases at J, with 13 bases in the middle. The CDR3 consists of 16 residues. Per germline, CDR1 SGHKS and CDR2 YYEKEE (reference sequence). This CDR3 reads CASSSPTSLSYNEQFF. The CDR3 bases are TGTGCCAGCAGCTCCCCGACTAGTCTCTCCTACAATGAGCAGTTCTTC.

This CDR3 is CAWSKTWGGDEQFF. DNA of the CDR3: TGTGCCTGGAGCAAAACTTGGGGGGGCGATGAGCAGTTCTTC. V is TRBV30 and J is TRBJ2-1, with D possibly matching TRBD2 (7 bases). The CDR3 contains 14 residues. The germline CDR1 and CDR2 sequences are GTSNPN and SVGIG (reference sequence). With 3 bases removed from V and 8 bases from J, the gap between germline ends came to 17 bases.

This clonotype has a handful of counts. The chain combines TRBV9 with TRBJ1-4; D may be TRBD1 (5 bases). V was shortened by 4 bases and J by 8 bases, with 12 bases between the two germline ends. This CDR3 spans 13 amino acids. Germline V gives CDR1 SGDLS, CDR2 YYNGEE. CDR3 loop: CASSLSPGEKLFF. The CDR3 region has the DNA TGTGCCAGCAGCCTCAGCCCAGGGGAAAAACTGTTTTTT.

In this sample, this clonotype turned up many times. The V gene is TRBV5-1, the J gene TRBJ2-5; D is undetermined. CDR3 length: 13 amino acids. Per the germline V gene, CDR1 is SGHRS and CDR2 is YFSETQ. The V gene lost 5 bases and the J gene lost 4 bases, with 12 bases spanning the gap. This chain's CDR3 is CASSFTSPETQYF. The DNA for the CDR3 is TGCGCCAGCAGTTTCACTTCGCCAGAGACCCAGTACTTC.

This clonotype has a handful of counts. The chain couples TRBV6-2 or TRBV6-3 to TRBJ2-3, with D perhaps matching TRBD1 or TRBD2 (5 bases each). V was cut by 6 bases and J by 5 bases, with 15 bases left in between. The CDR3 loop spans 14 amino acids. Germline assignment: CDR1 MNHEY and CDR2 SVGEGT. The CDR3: CASRRDPQGDTQYF. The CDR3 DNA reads TGTGCCAGCAGGAGGGACCCCCAGGGAGATACGCAGTATTTT.

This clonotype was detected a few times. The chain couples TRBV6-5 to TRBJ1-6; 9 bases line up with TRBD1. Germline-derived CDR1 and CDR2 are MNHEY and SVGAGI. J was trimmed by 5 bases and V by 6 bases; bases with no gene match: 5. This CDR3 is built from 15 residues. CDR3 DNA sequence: TGTGCCAGCAGGGGGGGACAGGGCCATAATTCACCCCTCCACTTT. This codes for CASRGGQGHNSPLHF.